This T cell receptor (beta chain) was sequenced for a study of cytomegalovirus exposure and HLA in healthy donors. Points from the study as a whole: As a later analysis showed, several of the most significant clusters appeared to be linked to common viral pathogens. Presence/absence analyses assumed roughly uniform sequencing depth across donors, which may not hold. An analysis done earlier found most TCR beta V segments productive about 87% or about 30% of the time. Immune exposure data for these donors was limited to CMV serostatus.

Only a few counts were recorded for this clone. The antigen is undetermined. J lost 2 bases, V lost 3 bases, and 12 bases had no gene match. This CDR3 spans 17 amino acids. The germline V gene encodes CDR1 SGHNT and CDR2 YENEEA. Researchers ran the PCR with 60 Vbeta and 13 Jbeta primers. Sequencing used immunoSEQ multiplex PCR; TCRdb keeps in-frame clones, though not all of them. This sample has about 100,000 clones, with roughly 74% found just once. Material: PBMCs. The sequence was obtained from a female donor in good health and CMV-seropositive. V and J are TRBV11-3 and TRBJ2-7; TRBD1 matches at 8 bases. CDR3 sequence reads: CASSFPAFDRGAYEQYF. In DNA form, the CDR3 reads TGTGCCAGCAGCTTCCCCGCGTTCGACAGGGGTGCCTACGAGCAGTACTTC. Full variable domain (remainder filled in from reference TRBV11-3 and TRBJ2-7): EAGVVQSPRYKIIEKKQPVAFWCNPISGHNTLYWYLQNLGQGPELLIRYENEEAVDDSQLPKDRFSAERLKGVDSTLKIQPAELGDSAVYLCASSFPAFDRGAYEQYFGPGTRLTVT.